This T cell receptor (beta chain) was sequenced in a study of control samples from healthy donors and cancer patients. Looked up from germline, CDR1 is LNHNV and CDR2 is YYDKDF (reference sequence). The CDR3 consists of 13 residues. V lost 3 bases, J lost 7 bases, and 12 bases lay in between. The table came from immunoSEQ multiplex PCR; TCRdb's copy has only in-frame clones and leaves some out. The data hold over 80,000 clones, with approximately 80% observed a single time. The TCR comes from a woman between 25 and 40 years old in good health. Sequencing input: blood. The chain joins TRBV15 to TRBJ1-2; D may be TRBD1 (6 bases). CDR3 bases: TGTGCCACCAGCAGCTCCGGGACACGTGGCTACACCTTC. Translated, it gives CATSSSGTRGYTF.